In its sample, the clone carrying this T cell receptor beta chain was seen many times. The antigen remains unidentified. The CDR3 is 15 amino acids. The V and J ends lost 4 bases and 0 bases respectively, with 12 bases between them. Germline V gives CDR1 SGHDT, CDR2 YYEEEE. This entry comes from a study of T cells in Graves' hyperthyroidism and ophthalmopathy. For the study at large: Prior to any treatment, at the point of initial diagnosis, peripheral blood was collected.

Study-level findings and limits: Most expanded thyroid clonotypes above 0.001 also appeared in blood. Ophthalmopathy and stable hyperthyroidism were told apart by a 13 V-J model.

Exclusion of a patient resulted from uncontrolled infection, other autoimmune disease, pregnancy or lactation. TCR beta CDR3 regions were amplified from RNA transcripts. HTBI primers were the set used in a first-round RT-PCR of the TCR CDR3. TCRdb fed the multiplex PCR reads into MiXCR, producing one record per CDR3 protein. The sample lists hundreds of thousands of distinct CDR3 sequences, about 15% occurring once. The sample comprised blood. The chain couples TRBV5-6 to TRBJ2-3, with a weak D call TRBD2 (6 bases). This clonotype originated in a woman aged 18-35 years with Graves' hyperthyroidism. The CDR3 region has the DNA TGTGCCAGCAGCCATCGACTAGGTAGCACAGATACGCAGTATTTT. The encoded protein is CASSHRLGSTDTQYF.